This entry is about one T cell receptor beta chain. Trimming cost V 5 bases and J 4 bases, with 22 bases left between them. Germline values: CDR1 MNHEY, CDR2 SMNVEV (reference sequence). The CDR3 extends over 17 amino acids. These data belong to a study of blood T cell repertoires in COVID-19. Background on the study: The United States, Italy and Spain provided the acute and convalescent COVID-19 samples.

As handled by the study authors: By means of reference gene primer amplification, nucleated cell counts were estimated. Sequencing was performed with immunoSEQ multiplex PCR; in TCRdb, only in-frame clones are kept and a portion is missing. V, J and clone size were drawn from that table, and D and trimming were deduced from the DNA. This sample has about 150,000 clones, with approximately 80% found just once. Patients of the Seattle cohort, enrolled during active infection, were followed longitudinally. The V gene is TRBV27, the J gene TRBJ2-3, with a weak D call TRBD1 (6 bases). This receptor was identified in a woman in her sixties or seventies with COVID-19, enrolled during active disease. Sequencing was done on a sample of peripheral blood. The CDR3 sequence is CASSIRNRDVGPDTQYF. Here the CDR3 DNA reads TGTGCCAGCAGTATAAGAAACAGGGATGTGGGACCAGATACGCAGTATTTT.